The 21 T cell receptor beta chains below were found in one sample sequenced in a study of T cells in Graves' hyperthyroidism and ophthalmopathy. Amplified regions were TCR beta CDR3 sequences from RNA transcripts. When the TCR CDR3 underwent first-round RT-PCR, the HTBI primer set was used. MiXCR, applied by TCRdb to the multiplex PCR reads, yields one record per CDR3 protein. The sample holds 150,000 to 200,000 distinct CDR3 sequences, about 9.4% seen once. Sample: blood. These receptors all stem from a woman aged 18-30 years with Graves' hyperthyroidism that later progressed to Graves' ophthalmopathy.

Ten or more counts support this clonotype. The chain has TRBV28 and TRBJ1-2, with TRBD1 identical over 10 bases. Germline V gives CDR1 MDHEN, CDR2 SYDVKM. CDR3 length: 16 residues. V trimming: 5 bases; J trimming: 3 bases; junction bases outside the gene matches: 9. The CDR3 region has the DNA TGTGCCAGCAGTCTCGGGGACAGGGGATTTGACTATGGCTACACCTTC. This encodes CASSLGDRGFDYGYTF.

In its sample, this clonotype was seen a few times. The chain couples TRBV12-3 or TRBV12-4 to TRBJ1-1; D call uncertain. CDR3 size: 15 residues. Trimming stripped 6 bases from V and 7 bases from J, with 21 bases between. DNA for the CDR3: TGTGCCAGCAGCCTCTCCCTGGGCCGGATAGGTGAAGCTTTCTTT. Encoded protein: CASSLSLGRIGEAFF.

On this clonotype itself: An end of the junction differs from the germline gene, which may be a read error. The chain links TRBV6-2 or TRBV6-3 to TRBJ2-1; possible D gene TRBD2, 7 bases. Germline CDR1 reads MNHEY; CDR2 reads SVGEGT. This CDR3 is 15 amino acids long. In nucleotides, the CDR3 is TGTGCCAGCAGGGAAACAGGGACTACCTACAAGGAGCAGTTCTTC. Protein product: CASRETGTTYKEQFF.

V usage is TRBV25-1 and J usage is TRBJ1-5; D call uncertain. Germline loops: CDR1 MGHDK, CDR2 SYGVNS. The CDR3 is 15 amino acids. Trimming pared 8 bases from V and 3 bases from J, leaving 17 bases between. The CDR3 sequence is CASPREDGFNQPQHF. As DNA, the CDR3 is TGTGCCAGCCCTCGGGAGGATGGGTTCAATCAGCCCCAGCATTTT.

This clonotype was counted at least ten times. This chain joins TRBV29-1 and TRBJ2-2; 7 positions match TRBD1. Trimming at V came to 3 bases and at J to 4 bases, leaving 5 bases not matched to a gene. Germline CDR1 and CDR2: SQVTM and ANQGSEA. This CDR3 has 14 amino acids. CDR3 in DNA: TGCAGCGTTGATGCAGGGGGAGTCACCGGGGAGCTGTTTTTT. It specifies CSVDAGGVTGELFF.

The chain joins TRBV19 to TRBJ2-5; 9 nucleotides agree with TRBD2. Germline V CDR1 and CDR2: LNHDA, SQIVND (reference sequence). This CDR3 has 15 residues. The V gene end was trimmed by 3 bases and the J gene end by 1 base; junction bases not matched to a gene: 3. CDR3 protein: CASSIGRGGQETQYF. For the CDR3, the DNA is TGTGCCAGTAGTATCGGGCGGGGGGGCCAAGAGACCCAGTACTTC. The variable domain in full, completed from reference TRBV19 and TRBJ2-5, reads DGGITQSPKYLFRKEGQNVTLSCEQNLNHDAMYWYRQDPGQGLRLIYYSQIVNDFQKGDIAEGYSVSREKKESFPLTVTSAQKNPTAFYLCASSIGRGGQETQYFGPGTRLLVL.

This clonotype was observed many times. The chain employs TRBV28 and TRBJ1-4; weak D call: TRBD1 (5 bases). The germline V and J ends were trimmed by 6 bases and 7 bases, with 24 bases remaining between them. Germline V gene sequence: CDR1 MDHEN, CDR2 SYDVKM. This CDR3 comprises 17 residues. The CDR3 loop reads CASSVAQSGTKSEKLFF. Written as DNA, the CDR3 is TGTGCCAGCAGCGTGGCCCAATCCGGGACGAAAAGTGAAAAACTGTTTTTT.

The V and J genes are TRBV6-1 and TRBJ1-5, with D perhaps matching TRBD1 (6 bases). Trimming pared 6 bases from V and 7 bases from J, leaving 22 bases between. The germline V gene has CDR1 MNHNS and CDR2 SASEGT. CDR3 size: 16 residues. DNA for the CDR3: TGTGCCAGCAGCGAAAACCGCTACAGGGAGGGACAGCCCCAGCATTTT. Translating gives CASSENRYREGQPQHF.

This clonotype was seen ten or more times. The genes are TRBV20-1 and TRBJ2-3, with D tentatively TRBD2 (6 bases). CDR1 and CDR2 from the germline V gene are DFQATT and SNEGSKA (reference sequence). The length of the CDR3 is 15 residues. The V end lost 1 base, the J end lost 3 bases, and 14 bases lay between the germline ends. CDR3: CSARVRLGRTDTQYF. The CDR3 DNA follows: TGCAGTGCTAGAGTAAGACTAGGGAGAACAGATACGCAGTATTTT.

This clonotype came up many times. This sequence joins TRBV6-5 and TRBJ1-5; 7 bases agree with TRBD1. With 2 bases clipped from V and 6 bases from J, the junction kept 7 bases outside the gene matches. The V gene's germline CDR1 is MNHEY and CDR2 SVGAGI. The CDR3 spans 15 residues. In nucleotides, the CDR3 is TGTGCCAGCAGTTACCCCGGGACAGAAGGTCAGCCCCAGCATTTT. Amino acid sequence: CASSYPGTEGQPQHF.

This sequence joins TRBV25-1 and TRBJ2-7; D gene ambiguous. Germline CDR1 and CDR2: MGHDK and SYGVNS. V was cut by 4 bases and J by 7 bases, with 17 bases left in between. This CDR3 region has 14 residues. In nucleotides, the CDR3 is TGTGCCAGCAGTGTTAGTGGCGCTAGATGGGAGCAGTACTTC. Translating it yields CASSVSGARWEQYF.

This clonotype was observed many times. The chain links TRBV29-1 to TRBJ2-1, with 11 bases matching TRBD2. The germline V gene encodes CDR1 SQVTM and CDR2 ANQGSEA. This CDR3 contains 15 residues. Losses at the gene ends were 3 bases for V and 9 bases for J; bases not matched to a gene: 10. CDR3 amino acids: CSVDPGSGRATEQFF. The CDR3 DNA follows: TGCAGCGTTGACCCAGGTAGCGGGAGGGCTACTGAGCAGTTCTTC.

This clonotype was detected ten times or more. The chain combines TRBV30 with TRBJ2-1, with D possibly TRBD2 on 6 matching bases. This CDR3 spans 13 amino acids. Germline V gene data show CDR1 as GTSNPN and CDR2 as SVGIG (reference sequence). V lost 8 bases and J 2 bases, leaving 13 bases between the germline ends. The CDR3 loop reads CARGSEAYNEQFF. CDR3 sequence (DNA): TGTGCCCGGGGGTCCGAGGCCTACAATGAGCAGTTCTTC.

The chain is built from TRBV5-6 and TRBJ1-4; no firm D call. The CDR3 length is 16 residues. V was clipped by 1 base and J by 0 bases, with 10 bases between them. Germline V gives CDR1 SGHDT, CDR2 YYEEEE. CDR3 in amino acids: CASSLRNGATNEKLFF. CDR3 DNA sequence: TGTGCCAGCAGCTTGAGGAACGGAGCAACTAATGAAAAACTGTTTTTT.

This clonotype was counted many times. The chain recombines TRBV29-1 with TRBJ2-2; D not resolved. The CDR3 covers 16 residues. V gave up 0 bases and J gave up 6 bases, with 17 bases separating them. Per germline, CDR1 SQVTM and CDR2 ANQGSEA. CDR3 DNA sequence: TGCAGCGTTGAAGACCGAGAATCTAGGGCGTCCGGGGAGCTGTTTTTT. This translates into CSVEDRESRASGELFF.

This clonotype was seen repeatedly, ten times or more. This rearrangement joins TRBV5-5 to TRBJ1-2, with 7 bases aligning to TRBD1. The ends lost 6 bases at V and 5 bases at J; junction bases unmatched: 10. CDR1 is SGHKS and CDR2 is YYEKEE in the germline V gene (reference sequence). This CDR3 spans 14 amino acids. The DNA for the CDR3 is TGTGCCAGCACCCGACAGGGTACTTTGTATGGCTACACCTTC. It codes for CASTRQGTLYGYTF.

This clonotype was seen repeatedly, ten times or more. CDR3 sequence reads: CASSRSTWSTEAFF. CDR3 DNA: TGTGCCAGCAGTCGTTCGACTTGGAGCACTGAAGCTTTCTTT. V is TRBV6-1 and J is TRBJ1-1; D is uncertain. The CDR3 runs 14 residues. Germline CDR1 is MNHNS and CDR2 is SASEGT. V lost 5 bases and J 4 bases, leaving 14 bases between the germline ends.

In its sample, this clonotype was seen many times. The chain combines TRBV12-3 or TRBV12-4 with TRBJ1-2; 7 bases agree with TRBD1. The V and J ends lost 3 bases and 6 bases, in that order; junction bases with no gene match: 10. The CDR3 contains 15 residues. CDR3 in DNA: TGTGCCAGCAGTTTGAGGACAGGACAAGGCGATGGCTACACCTTC. Translating it yields CASSLRTGQGDGYTF.

This sequence joins TRBV14 and TRBJ1-1, with D possibly TRBD1 on 5 matching bases. The CDR3 is 13 amino acids. V lost 0 bases, J lost 6 bases, and 8 bases lay in between. The germline V gene has CDR1 SGHDN and CDR2 FVKESK. CDR3 in DNA: TGTGCCAGCAGCCAAGAAGGGGCGGCTGAAGCTTTCTTT. Translating gives CASSQEGAAEAFF. Full variable domain (remainder filled in from reference TRBV14 and TRBJ1-1): EAGVTQFPSHSVIEKGQTVTLRCDPISGHDNLYWYRRVMGKEIKFLLHFVKESKQDESGMPNNRFLAERTGGTYSTLKVQPAELEDSGVYFCASSQEGAAEAFFGQGTRLTVV.

This clonotype has a count of ten or more. This chain links TRBV7-9 with TRBJ2-7; D is ambiguous. This CDR3 is 13 amino acids long. Germline V gene data show CDR1 as SEHNR and CDR2 as FQNEAQ (reference sequence). V dropped 8 bases and J dropped 0 bases, with 11 bases sitting between them. CDR3 bases: TGTGCCAGCGGCCCGGTGGTCTCCTACGAGCAGTACTTC. Amino acids: CASGPVVSYEQYF.

This clonotype was recorded many times. V gene TRBV15 combines with J gene TRBJ1-1; D perhaps matches TRBD1 (5 bases). The CDR3 runs to 14 residues. V dropped 2 bases and J dropped 6 bases, with 13 bases sitting between them. From germline, CDR1 is LNHNV and CDR2 YYDKDF (reference sequence). CDR3 protein: CATSRKTVGAEAFF. The CDR3 bases are TGTGCCACCAGCAGAAAAACAGTGGGGGCTGAAGCTTTCTTT.